The T cell receptor (beta chain) under discussion was sequenced for a study of cytomegalovirus exposure and HLA in healthy donors. Using immunoSEQ multiplex PCR, the repertoire was profiled, and TCRdb retains in-frame clones only, with some absent. The repertoire holds about 130,000 clones, 88% seen once, with around 1.5% in the top ten. Looked up from germline, CDR1 is SNHLY and CDR2 is FYNNEI. This CDR3 is built from 15 residues. Germline trimming cut 6 bases from V and 4 bases from J; bases unmatched to any gene: 11. V gene TRBV2 combines with J gene TRBJ2-5; TRBD1 aligns across 7 bases. The source material was PBMCs. The receptor's source is a man aged 25 to 45 in good health and CMV-seronegative. The CDR3: CASSKTGSSRETQYF. CDR3 nucleotide sequence: TGTGCCAGCAGCAAGACAGGGAGTAGTAGAGAGACCCAGTACTTC.